This T cell receptor beta chain was documented in a study of T-cell memory formation after mild COVID-19. On the study more broadly: Clusters of TCRs were largely donor specific. General study points: Cross-reactive memory seemingly joined, as some responding clones were found in pre-infection memory.

TCR alpha and TCR beta cDNA libraries carrying sample barcodes and UMIs came from 5'RACE with constant-segment primers. Using its own MiXCR run on the 5' RACE reads, TCRdb lists one record per CDR3 protein. This sample has more than 250,000 distinct CDR3 sequences, with about 20% found just once. As concerns this clonotype: Its specificity is unknown.

V shed 2 bases, J shed 6 bases, and the junction held 6 bases outside the gene matches. From germline, CDR1 is DFQATT and CDR2 SNEGSKA (reference sequence). This CDR3 contains 13 residues. Sequenced input: PBMCs or a T cell subset sorted from them (not recorded which). This TCR was sampled from a man between 18 and 35 years old who had mild COVID-19 (a few samples of this study predate the infection). Cell type and time point are not known. The rearrangement links TRBV20-1 to TRBJ2-7; 8 bases fit TRBD2. Here the CDR3 DNA reads TGCAGTGCTAGACGGGGACTAGGTCTCGAGCAGTACTTC. As protein: CSARRGLGLEQYF.